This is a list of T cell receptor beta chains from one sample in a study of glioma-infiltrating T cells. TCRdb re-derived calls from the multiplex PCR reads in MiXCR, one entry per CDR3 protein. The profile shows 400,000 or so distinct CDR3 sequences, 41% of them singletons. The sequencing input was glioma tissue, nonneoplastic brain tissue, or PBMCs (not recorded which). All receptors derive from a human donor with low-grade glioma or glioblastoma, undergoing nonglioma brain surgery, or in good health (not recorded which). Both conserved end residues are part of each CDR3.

CASSPLASGRETQYF TRBJ2-5 TRBV27
CASSSALDNPYGQYF TRBJ2-7 TRBV7-2
CASSSGWLAATVGYEQYF TRBJ2-7 TRBV28
CASSSSWEQYF TRBJ2-7 TRBV6-2/TRBV6-3
CSAGDYEQYF TRBJ2-7 TRBV20-1
CASSQTRDRVWEQYF TRBJ2-7 TRBV4-1
CASSSLRLAEPYEQYF TRBJ2-7 TRBV5-1
CASSRAHYGSGNTIYF TRBJ1-3 TRBV4-3
CASSPYPVPGPWNTEAFF TRBJ1-1 TRBV27
CASSPIAGAGDTQYF TRBJ2-3 TRBV4-2
CAISRRGTMSSYNEQFF TRBJ2-1 TRBV2
CASSRQGPSGRNTEAFF TRBJ1-1 TRBV7-2
CASSPRLAGDTQYF TRBJ2-3 TRBV5-4
CASRSGGSSYEQYF TRBJ2-7 TRBV27
CSARDRGQAYYNEQSF TRBJ2-1 TRBV20-1
CAWSVWYGYTF TRBJ1-2 TRBV30
CASSLGWRDSQYHKQFF TRBJ2-1 TRBV28
CSARDGDGPGGTQYF TRBJ2-5 TRBV20-1
CASSLSGVPRARQYF TRBJ2-5 TRBV7-2
CASRNTDTPYEQYF TRBJ2-7 TRBV5-4
CASSLWPNPETQYF TRBJ2-5 TRBV27
CASSQGRAGRFEQYF . TRBV3-1
CASSYGRAYNEQFF TRBJ2-1 TRBV6-2/TRBV6-3
CASTRQGITYEQYF TRBJ2-7 TRBV7-3
CASSEEGLNEQFF TRBJ2-1 TRBV2
CSASRGQGSYNEQFF TRBJ2-1 TRBV20-1
CATSDNRNSDSPLHF TRBJ1-6 TRBV10-2
CASASLAGVDNEQFF TRBJ2-1 TRBV4-3
CASSHDLGGELFF TRBJ2-2 TRBV14
CAGRGQPNQPQHF TRBJ1-5 TRBV12-3/TRBV12-4
CASSPSAGGGKNEQYF TRBJ2-7 TRBV27
CASSQPVLAGSVQFF TRBJ2-1 TRBV4-1
CASRTGTSLAPYEQYF TRBJ2-7 TRBV28
CAGSFYGQISTDTQYF TRBJ2-3 TRBV7-6
CASSQVGFTGNTIYF TRBJ1-3 TRBV4-2
CSARLAVLGTARVF TRBJ2-5 TRBV20-1
CASSLHGGRNAEAFF TRBJ1-1 TRBV7-2
CASSPIRRDSEQFF TRBJ2-1 TRBV6-1
CASRRDFSSYNEQFF TRBJ2-1 TRBV7-2
CASSQDLVTAVGGELFF TRBJ2-2 TRBV14
CAIGNNRGNTEAFF TRBJ1-1 TRBV28
CSARDRGDTDTQYF TRBJ2-3 TRBV20-1
CASSEGGQGNNQPQHF TRBJ1-5 TRBV25-1
CASSVRVLNTEAFF TRBJ1-1 TRBV7-9
CASSHLAGGDNEQFF TRBJ2-1 TRBV27
CGSSSHRASYNEQFF TRBJ2-1 TRBV7-9
CASSGDQTGELFF TRBJ2-2 TRBV6-4
CASSPGANTEAFF TRBJ1-1 TRBV14
CSARAGQDTDTQYF TRBJ2-3 TRBV20-1
CASSVSPTGNTGELFF TRBJ2-2 TRBV2
CASSEFLQGSEQYF TRBJ2-7 TRBV6-1
CSSWTSGRESKETQYF TRBJ2-5 TRBV29-1
CSARRGTLYGYTF TRBJ1-2 TRBV20-1
CSHGTSGSYEQYF TRBJ2-7 TRBV20-1
CASSSRTSGTAITDTQYF TRBJ2-3 TRBV28
CASSSVSLNTYNEQFF TRBJ2-1 TRBV27
CASSQDREVSYNEQFF TRBJ2-1 TRBV4-3